The 3 T cell receptor beta chains below come from one sample, sequenced in a study of shared clonotypes between healthy human individuals. Repertoires were generated with immunoSEQ multiplex PCR, while TCRdb's copy carries only in-frame clones and drops some. The data contain more than 400,000 clones, 70% to 85% of them seen just once; the ten biggest clones take up 12%. Sequenced sample: PBMCs. The receptors were gathered from a woman aged 40 to 55 in good health. Some clones in this sample may be carry-over from other donors' samples.

V and J are TRBV5-4 and TRBJ2-3, with 8 bases identical to TRBD2. V lost 4 bases to trimming and J lost 3 bases; unmatched junction nucleotides: 13. The CDR3 loop spans 17 amino acids. The germline V gene has CDR1 SGHNT and CDR2 YYREEE (reference sequence). CDR3: CASSPAGGAGVTDTQYF. In DNA, the CDR3 is TGTGCCAGCAGCCCCGCCGGGGGAGCGGGAGTGACAGATACGCAGTATTTT.

This chain uses TRBV14 with TRBJ2-5, with TRBD2 matching over 13 bases. The CDR3 loop spans 15 amino acids. Germline V gene data show CDR1 as SGHDN and CDR2 as FVKESK. V dropped 4 bases and J dropped 2; count of bases not matched to a gene: 1. CDR3 sequence reads: CASSRTSGRQETQYF. In DNA form, the CDR3 reads TGTGCCAGCAGCCGGACTAGCGGGAGACAAGAGACCCAGTACTTC.

This clone came up a few times. This same CDR3 is encoded by further DNA sequences in the sample. The genes are TRBV5-1 and TRBJ1-5, with 7 bases matching TRBD1. This CDR3 comprises 14 residues. The germline V gene encodes CDR1 SGHRS and CDR2 YFSETQ. V gave up 3 bases and J gave up 4 bases; unmatched junction bases: 4. CDR3 amino acids: CASSSGQPNQPQHF. Written as DNA, the CDR3 is TGCGCCAGCAGCTCGGGACAGCCAAATCAGCCCCAGCATTTT.